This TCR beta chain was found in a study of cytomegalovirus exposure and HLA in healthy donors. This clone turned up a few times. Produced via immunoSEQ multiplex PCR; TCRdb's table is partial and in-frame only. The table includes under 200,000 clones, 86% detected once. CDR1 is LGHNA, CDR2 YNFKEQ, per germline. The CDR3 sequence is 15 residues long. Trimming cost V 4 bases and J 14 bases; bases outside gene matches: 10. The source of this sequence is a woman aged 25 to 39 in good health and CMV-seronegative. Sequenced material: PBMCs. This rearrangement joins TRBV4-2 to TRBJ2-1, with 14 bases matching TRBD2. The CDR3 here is CASSLTGTSGSGEFF. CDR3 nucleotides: TGTGCCAGCAGCCTAACCGGGACTAGCGGGAGTGGGGAGTTCTTC.